This TCR beta chain derives from a study of OX40 agonist ivuxolimab in advanced cancers. Study summary: Dose-escalation patients were diagnosed with hepatocellular carcinoma, melanoma, renal cell cancer or head and neck cancer. Averaging around 60 years in age, with a range of about 20 to 90, the cohort was 65% to 85% male. General study findings and limits: Expanded clones were, on average, more numerous among CD8+ T cells than CD4+.

As concerns this clone: Its antigen is not known.

A history of autoimmune disease or systemic immunosuppression excluded patients. Profiled with immunoSEQ multiplex PCR; TCRdb holds only in-frame clones, not every one. Here the sample spans some 25,000 clones, around 67% being singletons. The sequence came from an adult with an advanced solid tumor such as melanoma, head and neck, liver or kidney cancer. Sequencing used CD4+ or CD8+ T cells sorted from blood, obtained in a trial of the OX40 agonist ivuxolimab.

The CDR3 nucleotides are TGTGCCAGCAGCTTTTACGGACAGGGGAATGGCTACACCTTC. This encodes CASSFYGQGNGYTF. The chain employs TRBV7-9 and TRBJ1-2; 9 positions match TRBD1. This CDR3 is 14 amino acids long. Germline CDR1 is SEHNR and CDR2 is FQNEAQ (reference sequence). V lost 3 bases, J lost 6 bases, and 5 bases stayed unmatched.